This T cell receptor (beta chain) was identified in a study of blood T cell repertoires in COVID-19. This CDR3 region has 16 residues. Germline V gene sequence: CDR1 SGHNT, CDR2 YENEEA. Trimming left V 4 bases short and J 4 bases short, with 20 bases between. Some clones are missing from TCRdb's copy, which holds only in-frame ones; the method was immunoSEQ multiplex PCR. The sample consists of some 150,000 clones, about 86% of them appearing once. The table lists this clone with a few counts. The sample comprised peripheral blood. The sequence was collected from a woman of 80 years or more in a cohort sampled during active or convalescent COVID-19. This chain connects TRBV11-3 to TRBJ2-7; D is perhaps TRBD1 (6 bases). CDR3 DNA sequence: TGTGCCAGCAGCTCTGCTGGTACAGGGTTGATTTACGAGCAGTACTTC. This codes for CASSSAGTGLIYEQYF.